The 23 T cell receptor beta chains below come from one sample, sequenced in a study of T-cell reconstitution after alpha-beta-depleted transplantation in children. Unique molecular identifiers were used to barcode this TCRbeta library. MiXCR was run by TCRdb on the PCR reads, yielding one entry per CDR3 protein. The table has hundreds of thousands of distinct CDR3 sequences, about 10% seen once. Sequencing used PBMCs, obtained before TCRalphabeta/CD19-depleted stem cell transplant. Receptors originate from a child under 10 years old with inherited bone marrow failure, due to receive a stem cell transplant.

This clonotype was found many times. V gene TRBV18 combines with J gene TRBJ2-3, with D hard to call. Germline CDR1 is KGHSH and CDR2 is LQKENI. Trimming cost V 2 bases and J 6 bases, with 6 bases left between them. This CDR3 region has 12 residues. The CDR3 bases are TGTGCCAGCTCACCAGACGTGGATACGCAGTATTTT. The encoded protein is CASSPDVDTQYF. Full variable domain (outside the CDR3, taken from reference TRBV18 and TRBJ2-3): NAGVMQNPRHLVRRRGQEARLRCSPMKGHSHVYWYRQLPEEGLKFMVYLQKENIIDESGMPKERFSAEFPKEGPSILRIQQVVRGDSAAYFCASSPDVDTQYFGPGTRLTVL.

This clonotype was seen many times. The CDR3, as DNA: TGTGCCAGCAGTTACTCGGCGGGAGCGGTCGATGAGCAGTTCTTC. Translation: CASSYSAGAVDEQFF. The V call is TRBV6-5, the J call TRBJ2-1; 7 bases are shared with TRBD2. The CDR3 runs 15 residues. Germline V lookup: CDR1 MNHEY, CDR2 SVGAGI. The V gene end was trimmed by 0 bases and the J gene end by 8 bases; junction bases not matched to a gene: 7.

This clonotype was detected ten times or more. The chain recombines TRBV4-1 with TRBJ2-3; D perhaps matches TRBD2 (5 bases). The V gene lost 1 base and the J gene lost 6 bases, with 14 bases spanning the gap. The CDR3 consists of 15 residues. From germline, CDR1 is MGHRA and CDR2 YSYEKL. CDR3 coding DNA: TGCGCCAGCAGCCAAGTACATCCCCGCGGGGATACGCAGTATTTT. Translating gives CASSQVHPRGDTQYF.

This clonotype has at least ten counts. The CDR3 nucleotides are TGTGCCAGCAGCCTTTCCGGGACTAGCGGGAGGGTCCTCTACAATGAGCAGTTCTTC. Translation gives CASSLSGTSGRVLYNEQFF. The J gene is TRBJ2-1, the V gene TRBV6-4, with TRBD2 matching 16 bases. This CDR3 has 19 residues. The trim removed 6 bases at V and 3 bases at J, leaving 11 bases unmatched. Germline CDR1 MRHNA, CDR2 SNTAGT.

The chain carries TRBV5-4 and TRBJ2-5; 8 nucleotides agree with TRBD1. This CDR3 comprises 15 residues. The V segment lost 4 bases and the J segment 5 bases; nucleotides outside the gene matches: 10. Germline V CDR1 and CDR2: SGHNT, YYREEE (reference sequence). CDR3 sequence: CASSNRSGGGETQYF. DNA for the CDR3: TGTGCCAGCAGCAACAGATCAGGGGGCGGTGAGACCCAGTACTTC.

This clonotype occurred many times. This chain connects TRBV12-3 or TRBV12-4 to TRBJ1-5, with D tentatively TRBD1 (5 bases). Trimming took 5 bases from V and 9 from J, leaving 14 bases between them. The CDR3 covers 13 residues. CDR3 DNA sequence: TGTGCCAGCAGTCTCGACAGCCCCTCGCCCCAGCATTTT. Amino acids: CASSLDSPSPQHF.

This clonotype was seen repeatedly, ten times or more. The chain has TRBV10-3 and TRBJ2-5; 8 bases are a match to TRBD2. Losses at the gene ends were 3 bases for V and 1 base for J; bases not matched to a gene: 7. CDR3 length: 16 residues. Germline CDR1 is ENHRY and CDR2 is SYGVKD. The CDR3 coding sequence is TGTGCCATCAGTGACCCTATCGGGAGGGCCCAAGAGACCCAGTACTTC. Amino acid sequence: CAISDPIGRAQETQYF.

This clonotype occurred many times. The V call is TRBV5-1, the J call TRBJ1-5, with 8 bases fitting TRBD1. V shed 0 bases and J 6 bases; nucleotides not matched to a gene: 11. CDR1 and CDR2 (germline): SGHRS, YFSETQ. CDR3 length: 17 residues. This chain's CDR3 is CASSLGPMTGDGQPQHF. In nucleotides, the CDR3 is TGCGCCAGCAGCTTGGGACCAATGACAGGGGACGGTCAGCCCCAGCATTTT.

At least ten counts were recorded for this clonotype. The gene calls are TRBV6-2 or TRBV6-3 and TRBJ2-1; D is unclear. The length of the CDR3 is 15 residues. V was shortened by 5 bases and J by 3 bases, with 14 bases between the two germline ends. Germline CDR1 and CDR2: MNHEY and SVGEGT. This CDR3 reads CASSRGLAHYNEQFF. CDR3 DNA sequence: TGTGCCAGCAGTCGCGGTTTGGCCCACTACAATGAGCAGTTCTTC.

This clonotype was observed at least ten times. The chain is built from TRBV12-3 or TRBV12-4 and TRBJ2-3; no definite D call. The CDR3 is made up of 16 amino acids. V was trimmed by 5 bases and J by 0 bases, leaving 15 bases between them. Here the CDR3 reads CASSTRWAPSTDTQYF. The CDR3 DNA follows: TGTGCCAGCAGTACCCGTTGGGCCCCTAGCACAGATACGCAGTATTTT.

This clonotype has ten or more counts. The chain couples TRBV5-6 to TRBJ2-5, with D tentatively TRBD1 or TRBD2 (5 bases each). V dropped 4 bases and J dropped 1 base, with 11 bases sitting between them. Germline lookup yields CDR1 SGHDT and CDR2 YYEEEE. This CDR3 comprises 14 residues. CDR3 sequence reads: CASSQGPLQETQYF. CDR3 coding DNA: TGTGCCAGCAGCCAGGGACCGCTCCAAGAGACCCAGTACTTC.

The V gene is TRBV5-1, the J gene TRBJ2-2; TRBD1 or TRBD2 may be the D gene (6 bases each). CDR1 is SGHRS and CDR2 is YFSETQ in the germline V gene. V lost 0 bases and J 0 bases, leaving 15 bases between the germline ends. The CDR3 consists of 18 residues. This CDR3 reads CASSLVSRGLANTGELFF. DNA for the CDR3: TGCGCCAGCAGCTTGGTGTCCCGGGGGCTCGCGAACACCGGGGAGCTGTTTTTT.

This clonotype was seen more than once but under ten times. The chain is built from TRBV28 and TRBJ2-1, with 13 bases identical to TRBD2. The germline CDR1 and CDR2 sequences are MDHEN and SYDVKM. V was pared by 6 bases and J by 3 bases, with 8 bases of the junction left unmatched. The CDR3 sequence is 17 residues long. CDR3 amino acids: CASRTSGRAEYYNEQFF. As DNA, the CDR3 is TGTGCCAGCAGAACTAGCGGGAGGGCCGAGTACTACAATGAGCAGTTCTTC.

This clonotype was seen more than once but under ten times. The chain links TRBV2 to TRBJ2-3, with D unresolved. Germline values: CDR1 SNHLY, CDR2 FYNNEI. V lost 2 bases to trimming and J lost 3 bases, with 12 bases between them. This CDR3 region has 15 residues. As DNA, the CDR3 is TGTGCCAGCAGTGAAAATGGGATAAGGACAGATACGCAGTATTTT. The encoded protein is CASSENGIRTDTQYF. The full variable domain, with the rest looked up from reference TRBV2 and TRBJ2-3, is EPEVTQTPSHQVTQMGQEVILRCVPISNHLYFYWYRQILGQKVEFLVSFYNNEISEKSEIFDDQFSVERPDGSNFTLKIRSTKLEDSAMYFCASSENGIRTDTQYFGPGTRLTVL.

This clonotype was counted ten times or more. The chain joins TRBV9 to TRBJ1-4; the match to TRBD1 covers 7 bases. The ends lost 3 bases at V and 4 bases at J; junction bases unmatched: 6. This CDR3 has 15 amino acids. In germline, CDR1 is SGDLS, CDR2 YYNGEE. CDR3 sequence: CASSAGDSDNEKLFF. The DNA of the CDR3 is TGTGCCAGCAGCGCCGGGGACAGCGATAATGAAAAACTGTTTTTT.

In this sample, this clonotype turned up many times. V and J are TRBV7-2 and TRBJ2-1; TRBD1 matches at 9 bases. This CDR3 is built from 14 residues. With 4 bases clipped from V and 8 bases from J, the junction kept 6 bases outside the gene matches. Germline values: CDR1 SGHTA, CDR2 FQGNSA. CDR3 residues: CASSSDRGGDEQFF. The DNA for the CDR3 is TGTGCCAGCAGCTCGGACAGGGGAGGGGATGAGCAGTTCTTC.

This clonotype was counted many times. The CDR3 nucleotides are TGCAGCGTTGGACCCCGGCTCACAGATACGCAGTATTTT. This codes for CSVGPRLTDTQYF. This sequence joins TRBV29-1 and TRBJ2-3; unclear D gene. The CDR3 spans 13 residues. From germline, CDR1 is SQVTM and CDR2 ANQGSEA. V lost 4 bases and J lost 2, with 10 bases in between.

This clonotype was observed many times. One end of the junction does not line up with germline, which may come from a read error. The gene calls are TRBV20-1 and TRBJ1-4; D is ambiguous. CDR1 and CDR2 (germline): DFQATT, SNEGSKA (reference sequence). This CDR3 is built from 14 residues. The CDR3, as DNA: TGCAGTGCTGGAGACCGGCCGTCTAATGAAAAACTGTTTTTT. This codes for CSAGDRPSNEKLFF.

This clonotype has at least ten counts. CDR3 DNA: TGCAGTGCTAGCCACTGGGACAGATATAGCAATCAGCCCCAGCATTTT. Residues: CSASHWDRYSNQPQHF. The V and J genes are TRBV20-1 and TRBJ1-5; 7 bases fit TRBD1. This CDR3 has 16 amino acids. Germline-derived CDR1 and CDR2 are DFQATT and SNEGSKA (reference sequence). J lost 0 bases, V lost 3 bases, and 8 bases had no gene match.

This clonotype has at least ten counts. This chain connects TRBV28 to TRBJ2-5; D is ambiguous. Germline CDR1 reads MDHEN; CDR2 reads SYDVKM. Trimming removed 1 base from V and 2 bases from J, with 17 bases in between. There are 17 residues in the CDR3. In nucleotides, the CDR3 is TGTGCCAGCAGTTTATCCCTCGGGCTGCATCCGCAAGAGACCCAGTACTTC. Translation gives CASSLSLGLHPQETQYF.

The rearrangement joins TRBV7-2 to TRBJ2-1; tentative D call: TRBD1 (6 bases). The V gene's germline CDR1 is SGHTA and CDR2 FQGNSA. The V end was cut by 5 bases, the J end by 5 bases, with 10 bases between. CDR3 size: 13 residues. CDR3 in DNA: TGTGCCAGCAGCCAAGGGGGTGACAATGAGCAGTTCTTC. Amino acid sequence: CASSQGGDNEQFF.

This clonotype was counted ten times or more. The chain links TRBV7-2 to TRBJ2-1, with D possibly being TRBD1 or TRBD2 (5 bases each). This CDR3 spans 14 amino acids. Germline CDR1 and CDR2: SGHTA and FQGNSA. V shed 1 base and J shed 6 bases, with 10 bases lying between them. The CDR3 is CASSLVGPSNEQFF. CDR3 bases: TGTGCCAGCAGCTTAGTGGGACCAAGCAATGAGCAGTTCTTC.

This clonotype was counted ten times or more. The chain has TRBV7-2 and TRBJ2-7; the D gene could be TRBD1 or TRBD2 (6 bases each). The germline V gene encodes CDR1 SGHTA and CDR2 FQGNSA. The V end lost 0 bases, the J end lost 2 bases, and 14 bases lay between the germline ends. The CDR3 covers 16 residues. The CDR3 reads CASSLASQGGTYEQYF. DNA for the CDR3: TGTGCCAGCAGCTTAGCATCACAGGGAGGAACCTACGAGCAGTACTTC. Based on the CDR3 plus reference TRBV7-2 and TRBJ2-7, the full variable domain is GAGVSQSPSNKVTEKGKDVELRCDPISGHTALYWYRQSLGQGLEFLIYFQGNSAPDKSGLPSDRFSAERTGGSVSTLTIQRTQQEDSAVYLCASSLASQGGTYEQYFGPGTRLTVT.